This note documents a single TCR beta chain sequence. Its antigen is not identified. The source of the sample is a study of T-cell memory formation after mild COVID-19. Study-wide results and limits: Clones that contracted from day 15 to 85 had balanced CD4/CD8; later expanders were CD4+ biased. Pre-infection memory showed some responding clones, and this suggested that cross-reactive memory joined.

One entry per CDR3 protein results from TCRdb running MiXCR on the 5' RACE reads. Among under 85,000 distinct CDR3 sequences listed, around 13% were seen once. V was trimmed by 0 bases and J by 6 bases, leaving 15 bases between them. The CDR3 consists of 16 residues. Germline V lookup: CDR1 MGHRA, CDR2 YSYEKL. Sequenced material: PBMCs or a T cell subset sorted from them (not recorded which). The chain couples TRBV4-1 to TRBJ2-1; D uncertain. The TCR was taken from an adult woman who had mild COVID-19 (a few samples of this study predate the infection). Cell type and time point are not known. CDR3 residues: CASSQDPVGSANEQFF. The CDR3 nucleotides read TGCGCCAGCAGCCAAGACCCAGTAGGCTCTGCCAATGAGCAGTTCTTC.